What follows are 32 T cell receptor beta chains derived from one specimen sequenced in a study of radiation and T cells in renal cell carcinoma. Regarding time point: baseline pretreatment blood. Treatment meaning: 15 Gy SBRT to primary tumor, nephrectomy 4 weeks later. Repertoires were generated with immunoSEQ multiplex PCR, while TCRdb's copy carries only in-frame clones and drops some. The sample lists 150,000 or so clones, around nine tenths occurring once. The source was blood, collected from a patient whose treatment included radiotherapy and nephrectomy. These receptors came from a woman in her forties or fifties with renal cell carcinoma.

This CDR3 reads CASWLGDRGYGYTF. CDR3 nucleotides: TGTGCCAGCTGGCTTGGGGACAGGGGCTATGGCTACACCTTC. The chain carries TRBV6-1 and TRBJ1-2, with 10 bases that match TRBD1. CDR3 length: 14 amino acids. The V and J ends lost 8 bases and 4 bases, in that order; junction bases with no gene match: 7. Germline loops: CDR1 MNHNS, CDR2 SASEGT.

The genes are TRBV19 and TRBJ1-2; 8 bases agree with TRBD1. The junction had 11 bases not matched to a gene; V was cut back by 4 bases and J by 4 bases. Germline CDR1 and CDR2: LNHDA and SQIVND (reference sequence). The CDR3 loop spans 16 amino acids. The CDR3 DNA sequence: TGTGCCAGTAGTACCACCGGGACAGGAGGGGGCTATGGCTACACCTTC. Its protein is CASSTTGTGGGYGYTF.

The rearrangement joins TRBV6-6 to TRBJ1-2; the match to TRBD1 covers 7 bases. The germline CDR1 and CDR2 sequences are MNHNY and SVGAGI (reference sequence). After removal of 2 bases from V and 8 bases from J, the junction contained 2 bases not matched to a gene. The CDR3 length is 12 residues. CDR3 DNA: TGTGCCAGCAGTTACCAGGACAGGGGCTACACCTTC. It yields the protein CASSYQDRGYTF.

V usage is TRBV19 and J usage is TRBJ1-2; 7 nucleotides match TRBD1. The CDR3 consists of 14 residues. Unmatched junction bases numbered 5, after V lost 5 bases and J lost 2 bases. Germline V lookup: CDR1 LNHDA, CDR2 SQIVND (reference sequence). As DNA, the CDR3 is TGTGCCAGTAGTGTCCCGGGACAGAACTATGGCTACACCTTC. Translating gives CASSVPGQNYGYTF.

This chain links TRBV2 with TRBJ1-5; D gene unclear. The CDR3 totals 15 residues. Trimming removed 6 bases at V and 0 bases at J, with 12 bases between. Germline V gene lookup returns CDR1 SNHLY and CDR2 FYNNEI. As DNA, the CDR3 is TGTGCCAGCAGCCTCAGGAGGGATAGCAATCAGCCCCAGCATTTT. Amino acid sequence: CASSLRRDSNQPQHF.

This chain links TRBV11-1 with TRBJ2-7, with D possibly matching TRBD1 (6 bases). Germline V gives CDR1 SGHAT, CDR2 FQDESV (reference sequence). Deletions cut 5 bases from V and 0 bases from J, with 17 bases between. The CDR3 runs to 16 residues. CDR3 amino acids: CASSPSMDRVSYEQYF. The CDR3 region has the DNA TGTGCCAGCAGCCCCTCTATGGACAGAGTCTCCTACGAGCAGTACTTC.

The rearrangement uses TRBV4-1 and TRBJ1-4; 10 bases line up with TRBD1. The trim removed 0 bases at V and 6 bases at J, leaving 7 bases unmatched. Germline loops: CDR1 MGHRA, CDR2 YSYEKL. The CDR3 extends over 17 amino acids. CDR3 nucleotides: TGCGCCAGCAGCCAAGAAAAGAGGACAGGGGGAGATGAAAAACTGTTTTTT. Protein sequence: CASSQEKRTGGDEKLFF.

The chain recombines TRBV9 with TRBJ2-3, with a weak D call TRBD1 (7 bases). The CDR3 loop spans 18 amino acids. Trimming removed 4 bases at V and 3 bases at J, with 24 bases between. Germline V gene sequence: CDR1 SGDLS, CDR2 YYNGEE. The DNA of the CDR3 is TGTGCCAGCAGCACAAGAGGTGGGGGGAACAGGGGTACAGATACGCAGTATTTT. Residues: CASSTRGGGNRGTDTQYF.

In DNA, the CDR3 is TGTGCCAGCAGCCAAGATGGCGGTCTAGCGGGGGGCACAGATACGCAGTATTTT. It specifies CASSQDGGLAGGTDTQYF. The chain has TRBV14 and TRBJ2-3; 10 nucleotides agree with TRBD2. With V trimmed by 0 bases and J by 1 base, 7 bases remained unmatched. Germline loops: CDR1 SGHDN, CDR2 FVKESK. The CDR3 is made up of 18 amino acids. The full variable domain, its missing parts supplied by reference TRBV14 and TRBJ2-3, is EAGVTQFPSHSVIEKGQTVTLRCDPISGHDNLYWYRRVMGKEIKFLLHFVKESKQDESGMPNNRFLAERTGGTYSTLKVQPAELEDSGVYFCASSQDGGLAGGTDTQYFGPGTRLTVL.

The V and J genes are TRBV5-1 and TRBJ2-5; 8 positions agree with TRBD2. This CDR3 is 14 amino acids long. Germline V lookup: CDR1 SGHRS, CDR2 YFSETQ. The V gene end was trimmed by 3 bases and the J gene end by 4 bases; junction bases not matched to a gene: 5. CDR3 nucleotide sequence: TGCGCCAGCAGCTGGGGACTAGTAGGAGAGACCCAGTACTTC. Amino acid sequence: CASSWGLVGETQYF. The whole variable domain, remainder taken from reference TRBV5-1 and TRBJ2-5, is KAGVTQTPRYLIKTRGQQVTLSCSPISGHRSVSWYQQTPGQGLQFLFEYFSETQRNKGNFPGRFSGRQFSNSRSEMNVSTLELGDSALYLCASSWGLVGETQYFGPGTRLLVL.

The genes are TRBV7-9 and TRBJ2-5; TRBD1 matches 7 bases. V gave up 1 base and J gave up 4 bases; unmatched junction bases: 3. Germline V gene lookup returns CDR1 SEHNR and CDR2 FQNEAQ (reference sequence). The CDR3 covers 14 residues. CDR3 bases: TGTGCCAGCAGCTTAGGACAGGGTGTAGAGACCCAGTACTTC. It is translated as CASSLGQGVETQYF. Using reference TRBV7-9 and TRBJ2-5 for the parts outside the CDR3, the full variable domain is DTGVSQNPRHKITKRGQNVTFRCDPISEHNRLYWYRQTLGQGPEFLTYFQNEAQLEKSRLLSDRFSAERPKGSFSTLEIQRTEQGDSAMYLCASSLGQGVETQYFGPGTRLLVL.

This rearrangement joins TRBV18 to TRBJ1-2, with D unclear. Trimming shortened V by 6 bases and J by 5 bases, and 13 bases separated the two germline ends. Germline values: CDR1 KGHSH, CDR2 LQKENI. The CDR3 has 13 amino acids. Here the CDR3 DNA reads TGTGCCAGCTCTATCGAGACGGATTATGGCTACACCTTC. Its protein is CASSIETDYGYTF.

This chain links TRBV7-8 with TRBJ2-3, with TRBD2 matching over 9 bases. Germline CDR1 and CDR2: SGHVS and FQNEAQ. The J segment lost 5 bases and the V segment lost 0 bases, leaving 12 bases of the junction unmatched. The CDR3 contains 18 residues. The CDR3 is CASSLARGRGGRGDTQYF. The DNA for the CDR3 is TGTGCCAGCAGCTTAGCCCGTGGGCGGGGGGGCCGCGGAGATACGCAGTATTTT.

The chain recombines TRBV6-1 with TRBJ2-5; tentative D call: TRBD1 (5 bases). CDR3 length: 15 amino acids. The germline gives CDR1 MNHNS, CDR2 SASEGT. Trimming removed 3 bases at V and 4 bases at J, with 15 bases between. The CDR3 nucleotides are TGTGCCAGCAGTGAGTTCCCTCAGGGCTCAGAGACCCAGTACTTC. This translates into CASSEFPQGSETQYF.

The sample holds a few counts of this clone. The rearrangement uses TRBV5-6 and TRBJ2-7; D is ambiguous. Germline CDR1 is SGHDT and CDR2 is YYEEEE. The ends were cut back, 3 bases at V and 3 bases at J, with 4 bases in the middle. The CDR3 length is 11 residues. The CDR3 bases are TGTGCCAGCAGCTACAGCTACGAGCAGTACTTC. It encodes CASSYSYEQYF.

This chain connects TRBV7-2 to TRBJ2-4; perhaps TRBD2 as D (5 bases). Germline-derived CDR1 and CDR2 are SGHTA and FQGNSA. This CDR3 has 17 residues. Between the trimmed V and J ends, which lost 5 bases and 0 bases, there was a span of 17 bases. The chain's CDR3 is CASSPMFGNVAKNIQYF. CDR3 DNA sequence: TGTGCCAGCAGCCCGATGTTCGGGAACGTAGCCAAAAACATTCAGTACTTC.

This chain links TRBV29-1 with TRBJ2-5; weak D call: TRBD1 (7 bases). There are 12 residues in the CDR3. V was shortened by 7 bases and J by 8 bases, with 17 bases between the two germline ends. In germline, CDR1 is SQVTM, CDR2 ANQGSEA. CDR3 bases: TGCAGCGCCGGAGGGACAGCAGCTACCCAGTACTTC. Translating gives CSAGGTAATQYF.

The rearrangement joins TRBV4-3 to TRBJ2-1, with 11 bases matching TRBD2. With 0 bases clipped from V and 10 bases from J, the junction kept 5 bases outside the gene matches. The germline V gene encodes CDR1 LGHNA and CDR2 YSLEER. The CDR3 length is 15 residues. The CDR3 loop reads CASSQELAGELEQFF. The CDR3 DNA is TGCGCCAGCAGCCAAGAACTAGCGGGGGAGTTGGAGCAGTTCTTC.

V gene TRBV7-2 combines with J gene TRBJ1-3; no reliable D call. This CDR3 comprises 14 residues. Germline loops: CDR1 SGHTA, CDR2 FQGNSA. V was pared by 3 bases and J by 0 bases, with 6 bases between. CDR3 nucleotide sequence: TGTGCCAGCAGCTTCTATGACTCTGGAAACACCATATATTTT. Its translation is CASSFYDSGNTIYF. Combining the CDR3 with reference TRBV7-2 and TRBJ1-3 gives the whole variable domain GAGVSQSPSNKVTEKGKDVELRCDPISGHTALYWYRQSLGQGLEFLIYFQGNSAPDKSGLPSDRFSAERTGGSVSTLTIQRTQQEDSAVYLCASSFYDSGNTIYFGEGSWLTVV.

The chain is built from TRBV25-1 and TRBJ2-5, with D maybe TRBD1 (6 bases). V shed 2 bases and J shed 5 bases, with 18 bases lying between them. CDR3 length: 16 amino acids. CDR1 and CDR2 (germline): MGHDK, SYGVNS. This CDR3 is CASSEQGLGGYETQYF. CDR3 DNA: TGTGCCAGCAGTGAACAGGGGTTAGGAGGCTACGAGACCCAGTACTTC. The variable domain in full, with the rest retrieved from reference TRBV25-1 and TRBJ2-5, is EADIYQTPRYLVIGTGKKITLECSQTMGHDKMYWYQQDPGMELHLIHYSYGVNSTEKGDLSSESTVSRIRTEHFPLTLESARPSHTSQYLCASSEQGLGGYETQYFGPGTRLLVL.

The sample holds one count of this clone. The chain carries TRBV27 and TRBJ2-1; D is uncertain. The CDR3 extends over 11 amino acids. The V and J ends lost 4 bases and 4 bases respectively, with 2 bases between them. CDR1 is MNHEY and CDR2 is SMNVEV in the germline V gene (reference sequence). DNA for the CDR3: TGTGCCAGCAGTTGGTACAATGAGCAGTTCTTC. The encoded protein is CASSWYNEQFF.

The chain couples TRBV30 to TRBJ1-2; 11 bases map to TRBD1. Germline V gene lookup returns CDR1 GTSNPN and CDR2 SVGIG (reference sequence). V lost 4 bases to trimming and J lost 4 bases; unmatched junction nucleotides: 8. The CDR3 sequence is 15 residues long. The CDR3 is CAWTLRTGGFYGYTF. The CDR3 DNA is TGTGCCTGGACCCTCCGGACAGGGGGCTTCTATGGCTACACCTTC.

The rearrangement links TRBV6-5 to TRBJ2-7; D is ambiguous. V was cut by 0 bases and J by 1 base, with 4 bases left in between. CDR1 and CDR2 (germline): MNHEY, SVGAGI. CDR3 size: 13 residues. DNA for the CDR3: TGTGCCAGCAGTTACTCTCCTTCCTACGAGCAGTACTTC. Its protein is CASSYSPSYEQYF.

In its sample, this clone was seen once. The chain has TRBV5-1 and TRBJ2-5; D may correspond to TRBD1 or TRBD2 (6 bases each). The germline CDR1 and CDR2 sequences are SGHRS and YFSETQ. Trimming took 4 bases from V and 4 from J, leaving 20 bases between them. This CDR3 is built from 16 residues. CDR3 coding DNA: TGCGCCAGCAGCCTGAATGGGGCCGGGGGCCTAGAGACCCAGTACTTC. Protein: CASSLNGAGGLETQYF.

In DNA, the CDR3 is TGTGCCAGCAGCTTGGTTCCCCGCTCTGGGGCCAACGTCCTGACTTTC. Translation: CASSLVPRSGANVLTF. This sequence joins TRBV5-6 and TRBJ2-6, with D unclear. Trimming took off 0 bases at V and 0 bases at J, with 7 bases between the two ends. Germline V gives CDR1 SGHDT, CDR2 YYEEEE. The CDR3 extends over 16 amino acids. The full variable domain, its missing parts supplied by reference TRBV5-6 and TRBJ2-6, is DAGVTQSPTHLIKTRGQQVTLRCSPKSGHDTVSWYQQALGQGPQFIFQYYEEEERQRGNFPDRFSGHQFPNYSSELNVNALLLGDSALYLCASSLVPRSGANVLTFGAGSRLTVL.

The rearrangement links TRBV10-3 to TRBJ2-7; D is possibly TRBD1 (5 bases). The CDR3 is 11 amino acids. Trimming removed 10 bases from V and 6 bases from J, with 13 bases in between. The V gene's germline CDR1 is ENHRY and CDR2 SYGVKD. CDR3: CASRQGGEQYF. Here the CDR3 DNA reads TGTGCCAGCCGGCAGGGTGGCGAGCAGTACTTC.

This chain links TRBV4-1 with TRBJ1-5; possibly TRBD1 for D (6 bases). The CDR3 is 14 residues long. The germline CDR1 and CDR2 sequences are MGHRA and YSYEKL. V was clipped by 4 bases and J by 6 bases, with 13 bases between them. CDR3: CASSLQGASQPQHF. The CDR3 nucleotides read TGCGCCAGCAGCCTACAGGGTGCCAGTCAGCCCCAGCATTTT.

The chain uses TRBV2 and TRBJ2-3; 9 bases are shared with TRBD2. The CDR3 has 15 amino acids. J lost 4 bases, V lost 6 bases, and 8 bases had no gene match. Germline lookup yields CDR1 SNHLY and CDR2 FYNNEI. CDR3 coding DNA: TGTGCCAGCAGGGTGTTAGCGGGGGCCTCAGATACGCAGTATTTT. As protein: CASRVLAGASDTQYF. The full variable domain, its missing parts supplied by reference TRBV2 and TRBJ2-3, is EPEVTQTPSHQVTQMGQEVILRCVPISNHLYFYWYRQILGQKVEFLVSFYNNEISEKSEIFDDQFSVERPDGSNFTLKIRSTKLEDSAMYFCASRVLAGASDTQYFGPGTRLTVL.

The chain has TRBV18 and TRBJ1-2; 7 positions match TRBD1. The germline V gene encodes CDR1 KGHSH and CDR2 LQKENI. The V and J ends lost 3 bases and 4 bases, in that order; junction bases with no gene match: 2. The CDR3 has 13 residues. DNA of the CDR3: TGTGCCAGCTCACCGGCAGGGGGCTATGGCTACACCTTC. Encoded protein: CASSPAGGYGYTF.

The chain joins TRBV7-3 to TRBJ1-2; D is possibly TRBD1 (5 bases). The V gene lost 1 base and the J gene lost 3 bases, with 15 bases spanning the gap. The CDR3 covers 16 residues. Germline CDR1 and CDR2: SGHTA and FQGTGA. The CDR3 spells CASSLREPTDYYGYTF. The CDR3 nucleotides read TGTGCCAGCAGCTTAAGGGAACCGACAGACTACTATGGCTACACCTTC.

V gene TRBV5-6 combines with J gene TRBJ2-3; 9 bases map to TRBD1. The V gene end was trimmed by 0 bases and the J gene end by 4 bases; junction bases not matched to a gene: 3. Looked up from germline, CDR1 is SGHDT and CDR2 is YYEEEE. The CDR3 is 15 amino acids. The CDR3 DNA follows: TGTGCCAGCAGCTTGGGGACAGGGGTAGCAGATACGCAGTATTTT. Encoded protein: CASSLGTGVADTQYF.

The CDR3 loop is CAWTTGLTDTQYF. The DNA for the CDR3 is TGTGCCTGGACCACCGGCCTCACTGATACGCAGTATTTT. V is TRBV30 and J is TRBJ2-3, with unresolved D. The CDR3 has 13 residues. Per the germline V gene, CDR1 is GTSNPN and CDR2 is SVGIG (reference sequence). V was shortened by 4 bases and J by 6 bases, with 14 bases between the two germline ends. The full variable domain, its missing parts supplied by reference TRBV30 and TRBJ2-3, is SQTIHQWPATLVQPVGSPLSLECTVEGTSNPNLYWYRQAAGRGLQLLFYSVGIGQISSEVPQNLSASRPQDRQFILSSKKLLLSDSGFYLCAWTTGLTDTQYFGPGTRLTVL.